The table lists the clone carrying this TCR beta chain with a few counts. The source of the sample is a study of long-term antiretroviral therapy in people with HIV. This was the immunoSEQ v3.0 assay at survey level. Data came from immunoSEQ multiplex PCR; TCRdb stores just in-frame clones and leaves some out. The sample lists 20,000 to 25,000 clones, approximately 76% occurring once. The germline V gene encodes CDR1 LNHDA and CDR2 SQIVND (reference sequence). This CDR3 has 18 amino acids. V was pared by 1 base and J by 0 bases, with 15 bases between. All participants with HIV were treated in the United States.

V is TRBV19 and J is TRBJ2-2; the D gene could be TRBD1 or TRBD2 (5 bases each). This sequence originates from a woman in her thirties or forties with HIV. Material: unsorted PBMCs, obtained 1.1 years before starting antiretroviral therapy. The CDR3 DNA is TGTGCCAGTAGTATAGGAGGGAATAGGGGTTCGAACACCGGGGAGCTGTTTTTT. Translated, it gives CASSIGGNRGSNTGELFF.